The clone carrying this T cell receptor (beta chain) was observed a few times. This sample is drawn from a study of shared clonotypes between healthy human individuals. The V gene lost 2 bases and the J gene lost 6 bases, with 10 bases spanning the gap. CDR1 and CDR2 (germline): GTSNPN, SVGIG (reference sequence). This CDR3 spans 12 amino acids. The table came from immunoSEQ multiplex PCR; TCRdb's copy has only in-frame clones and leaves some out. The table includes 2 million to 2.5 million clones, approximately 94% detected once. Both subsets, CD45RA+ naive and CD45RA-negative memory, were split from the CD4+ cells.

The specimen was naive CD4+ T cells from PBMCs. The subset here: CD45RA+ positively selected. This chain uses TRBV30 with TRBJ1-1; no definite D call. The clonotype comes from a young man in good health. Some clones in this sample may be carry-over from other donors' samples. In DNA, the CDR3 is TGTGCCTGGAGTCAGACCCGGGCTGAAGCTTTCTTT. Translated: CAWSQTRAEAFF.